This TCR beta chain was observed in a study of blood T cell repertoires in COVID-19. Measured with immunoSEQ multiplex PCR; TCRdb has only the in-frame clones, and not every one. The table records around 19,000 clones, roughly 90% of them present only once. This CDR3 comprises 16 residues. From germline, CDR1 is KGHDR and CDR2 SFDVKD. Trimming left V 0 bases short and J 0 bases short, with 8 bases between. The chain recombines TRBV24-1 with TRBJ2-1; a possible D gene is TRBD2 (6 bases). This sequence was found in a human donor in a cohort sampled during active COVID-19. The sequenced material came from peripheral blood. CDR3 nucleotide sequence: TGTGCCACCAGTGATTTGGCGGGGAGCTCCTACAATGAGCAGTTCTTC. Its translation is CATSDLAGSSYNEQFF.